One sample yielded the 9 T cell receptor beta chains listed below, sequenced in a study of blood T cell repertoires in COVID-19. Produced via immunoSEQ multiplex PCR; TCRdb's table is partial and in-frame only. The table includes about 190,000 clones, roughly 84% detected once. The sequencing sample was made of peripheral blood. The receptors were gathered from a human donor in a cohort sampled during active COVID-19.

The chain has TRBV3-1 (or the pseudogene TRBV3-2) and TRBJ1-1, with a possible D match to TRBD1 (6 bases). The germline V gene has CDR1 LGHDT and CDR2 YNNKEL (reference sequence). V gave up 1 base and J gave up 5 bases, with 14 bases separating them. The CDR3 is 15 amino acids. Here the CDR3 reads CASSQAQGRRTEAFF. The CDR3 DNA reads TGTGCCAGCAGCCAAGCGCAGGGGCGGAGGACTGAAGCTTTCTTT.

The chain has TRBV10-1 and TRBJ2-1, with a weak D call TRBD2 (5 bases). Germline assignment: CDR1 WNHNN and CDR2 SYGVQD (reference sequence). V gave up 7 bases and J gave up 4 bases, with 14 bases separating them. The CDR3 spans 14 residues. The CDR3 here is CASNPGNSYNEQFF. The CDR3, as DNA: TGCGCCAGCAACCCGGGGAACTCGTACAATGAGCAGTTCTTC.

This sequence joins TRBV11-3 and TRBJ2-2; D is unresolved. The V end lost 5 bases, the J end lost 6 bases, and 13 bases lay between the germline ends. CDR3 length: 14 amino acids. Germline assignment: CDR1 SGHNT and CDR2 YENEEA. This chain's CDR3 is CASSPEAPSGELFF. As DNA, the CDR3 is TGTGCCAGCAGCCCCGAGGCCCCGTCCGGGGAGCTGTTTTTT.

This chain joins TRBV30 and TRBJ2-5; 7 nucleotides line up with TRBD1. V gave up 6 bases and J gave up 1 base; unmatched junction bases: 8. The germline V gene encodes CDR1 GTSNPN and CDR2 SVGIG (reference sequence). This CDR3 is 14 amino acids long. The CDR3 region is CACNRDRAQETQYF. DNA of the CDR3: TGTGCCTGCAATCGGGACAGAGCCCAAGAGACCCAGTACTTC.

The chain employs TRBV14 and TRBJ1-2; no clear D. V shed 4 bases and J shed 2 bases, with 20 bases lying between them. Per germline, CDR1 SGHDN and CDR2 FVKESK. The CDR3 spans 17 residues. CDR3 sequence reads: CASSRYTILLRNYGYTF. In nucleotides, the CDR3 is TGTGCCAGCAGCCGATATACAATATTACTGAGGAACTATGGCTACACCTTC.

The chain joins TRBV2 to TRBJ1-6; weak D call: TRBD1 (6 bases). CDR1 and CDR2 from the germline V gene are SNHLY and FYNNEI. V lost 2 bases to trimming and J lost 7 bases, with 12 bases between them. The CDR3 covers 15 residues. For the CDR3, the DNA is TGTGCCAGCAGTGAATACGGGACACCCAATTCACCCCTCCACTTT. Its protein is CASSEYGTPNSPLHF.

In this sample, this clone turned up once. The chain links TRBV4-1 to TRBJ1-4, with a tentative D call TRBD1 (6 bases). This CDR3 has 17 residues. Germline V gene data show CDR1 as MGHRA and CDR2 as YSYEKL. The ends were cut back, 4 bases at V and 8 bases at J, with 23 bases in the middle. CDR3 in amino acids: CASSLETTQGSGEKLFF. The CDR3 nucleotides read TGCGCCAGCAGCCTTGAAACTACCCAGGGGTCGGGGGAAAAACTGTTTTTT.

This chain joins TRBV18 and TRBJ2-1; TRBD2 matches 7 bases. The V gene's germline CDR1 is KGHSH and CDR2 LQKENI. The CDR3 is 16 residues long. V was clipped by 0 bases and J by 2 bases; unmatched bases: 4. CDR3 region: CASSPPGGYAYNEQFF. Written as DNA, the CDR3 is TGTGCCAGCTCACCACCGGGGGGGTATGCCTACAATGAGCAGTTCTTC.

The genes are TRBV5-1 and TRBJ2-1; D is uncertain. V lost 4 bases, J lost 6 bases, and 17 bases lay in between. CDR1 and CDR2 (germline): SGHRS, YFSETQ. This CDR3 has 15 residues. The CDR3: CASSPWNRLGNEQFF. CDR3 DNA sequence: TGCGCCAGCAGCCCATGGAACAGATTAGGCAATGAGCAGTTCTTC.